These T cell receptor beta chains were read from a single sample in a study of T cells in Graves' hyperthyroidism and ophthalmopathy. TCRdb ran MiXCR on the multiplex PCR reads and lists one entry per CDR3 protein. The sample records some 570,000 distinct CDR3 sequences, about a sixth being singletons. Sample: blood. The receptors derive from a woman in her late teens or twenties with Graves' ophthalmopathy. Both conserved end residues are part of each CDR3. The D gene is left open where the match is weak. Not all rows give a size; the values are once, few, many and, for expanded clones, a class.

d_gene	abundance	v_gene	j_gene	CDR3nt	CDR3aa
-	many	TRBV28	TRBJ2-1	TGTGCCAGGCCGAGACAACGGGCCTACAATGAGCAGTTCTTC	CARPRQRAYNEQFF
-	few	TRBV4-3	TRBJ2-1	TGCGCCAGCAGCCAAGACAGGACTATATTCAATGAGCAGTTCTTC	CASSQDRTIFNEQFF
-	few	TRBV7-9	TRBJ1-3	TGTGCCAGCAGCCTGCTGGGGGCAGGAGGAAACACCATATATTTT	CASSLLGAGGNTIYF
-	few	TRBV4-1	TRBJ1-3	TGCGCCAGCAGCCAAGACTTCCCTGGAAACACCATATATTTT	CASSQDFPGNTIYF
TRBD2	many	TRBV27	TRBJ2-3	TGTGCCAGCAGTCCGCTAGCGGGGGGCCTCGTGGATACGCAGTATTTT	CASSPLAGGLVDTQYF
-	many	TRBV6-1	TRBJ2-3	TGTGCCAGCAGTTCCCCCGGGCGGGATCGCACAGATACGCAGTATTTT	CASSSPGRDRTDTQYF
-	many	TRBV28	TRBJ2-3	TGTGCCAGCAGTTTTCGTCGGGGGAGCACAGATACGCAGTATTTT	CASSFRRGSTDTQYF
-	many	TRBV20-1	TRBJ1-5	TGCAGTGCTAGAAGAACAGCTAGCAATCAGCCCCAGCATTTT	CSARRTASNQPQHF
-	-	TRBV20-1	TRBJ1-1	TGCAGTGACCTGGGGAACACTGAAGCTTTCTTT	CSDLGNTEAFF
-	-	TRBV12-3/TRBV12-4	TRBJ2-2	TGTGCCAGCAGTTTAAGACTAGTCATCACCGGGGAGCTGTTTTTT	CASSLRLVITGELFF
-	once	TRBV7-2	TRBJ2-1	TGTGCCAGCAGCTTCGTAGCGCAAAACAATGAGCAGTTTTTC	CASSFVAQNNEQFF
-	few	TRBV28	TRBJ2-5	TGTGCCAGCTTCCGAAACGGATGGTACCAAGAGACCCAGTACTTC	CASFRNGWYQETQYF
TRBD2	few	TRBV19	TRBJ2-5	TGTGCCAGTAGTATGGGAGTAGCGGGATTTCAAGAGACCCAGTACTTC	CASSMGVAGFQETQYF
TRBD1	many	TRBV7-9	TRBJ2-1	TGTGCCAGCAGCTTAGAAATACTACAGGGGACGGGCTACAATGAGCAGTTCTTC	CASSLEILQGTGYNEQFF
TRBD1	medium-sized	TRBV6-1	TRBJ1-2	TGTGCCAGCAGTGACTGGGACAGGGGGAGCTATGGCTACACCTTC	CASSDWDRGSYGYTF
-	-	TRBV16	TRBJ1-5	TGTGCCAGCACCCAGGGACGGCACAATCAGCCCCAGCATTTT	CASTQGRHNQPQHF
-	few	TRBV6-1	TRBJ2-4	TGTGCCAGCAGTGAAGCGGTCTACAGTATCGTCAAAAACATTCAGTACTTC	CASSEAVYSIVKNIQYF
TRBD2	many	TRBV7-9	TRBJ2-1	TGTGCCAGCAGCACCGGTGGGCTAGCGGGGGCCTACAATGAGCAGTTCTTC	CASSTGGLAGAYNEQFF
TRBD1	-	TRBV18	TRBJ1-3	TGTGCCAGCTCACCAGGGACAGCAACGAACACCATATATTTT	CASSPGTATNTIYF
TRBD2	-	TRBV20-1	TRBJ2-1	TGCAGTGCTAGAGATATGAGGAGGGAGGGGCACAATGAGCAGTTCTTC	CSARDMRREGHNEQFF
TRBD1	many	TRBV10-3	TRBJ1-6	TGTGCCATCAGTGAGGCGGCAGGGGGCAATTCACCCCTCCACTTT	CAISEAAGGNSPLHF
-	many	TRBV9	TRBJ1-1	TGTGCCAGCAGCATTACCTTAGGGACTGAAGCTTTCTTT	CASSITLGTEAFF
-	-	TRBV20-1	TRBJ2-4	TGCAGTGCTAGTACGGGACTCCAAAACCTGGGCATTCAGTACTTC	CSASTGLQNLGIQYF
TRBD2	many	TRBV6-1	TRBJ2-7	TGTGCCAGCCGGGTATTTAGCGGGGGGCGCAACAACTACGAGCAGTACTTC	CASRVFSGGRNNYEQYF
-	many	TRBV7-3	TRBJ1-1	TGTGCCAGCAGCGGAGGCCAGAATATGAACACTGAAGCTTTCTTT	CASSGGQNMNTEAFF
-	many	TRBV6-1	TRBJ1-5	TGTGCCAGCAGTGACCGCCGGATCTATAGCAATCAGCCCCAGCATTTT	CASSDRRIYSNQPQHF
-	few	TRBV19	TRBJ1-5	TGTGCCAGTAGTATTATGAGTTGGGTACAGAATCAGCCCCAGCATTTT	CASSIMSWVQNQPQHF
TRBD1	many	TRBV2	TRBJ1-5	TGTGCCAGCAGTGGACAGGGTTGGCAGCCCCAGCATTTT	CASSGQGWQPQHF
-	-	TRBV5-1	TRBJ2-6	TGCGCCAGCAGCTTAATTTCTGGGGCCAACGTCCTGACTTTC	CASSLISGANVLTF
-	many	TRBV11-2	TRBJ2-5	TGTGCCAGCAGCTTAGGACAGCGCCAAGAGACCCAGTACTTC	CASSLGQRQETQYF
-	many	TRBV27	TRBJ1-5	TGTGCCAGCAGTCCACAGGGCAGGAGCAATCAGCCCCAGCATTTT	CASSPQGRSNQPQHF
TRBD1	many	TRBV19	TRBJ2-1	TGTGCCAGTAGTCGACAGGGCCAGGGCAATGAGCAGTTCTTC	CASSRQGQGNEQFF
TRBD1	few	TRBV18	TRBJ1-3	TGTGCCAGCTCACCATATGGGACAGGGGATATGAGCTCTGGAAACACCATATATTTT	CASSPYGTGDMSSGNTIYF
-	many	TRBV11-1	TRBJ1-1	TGTGCCAGCAGCCAGACAGGGAACACTGAAGCTTTCTTT	CASSQTGNTEAFF
-	many	TRBV7-3	TRBJ2-1	TGTGCCAGCAGCTTTAGCGGCAATGAGCAGTTCTTC	CASSFSGNEQFF
TRBD2	-	TRBV6-1	TRBJ2-3	TGTGCCGGGGGAGGGACAGATACGCAGTATTTT	CAGGGTDTQYF
-	-	TRBV3-1	TRBJ1-6	TGTGCCAGCAGCCAAGATGGTAGGCAGGGACTCGATTCACCCCTCCACTTT	CASSQDGRQGLDSPLHF
TRBD1	-	TRBV27	TRBJ2-3	TGTGCCAGCAGCTCCGGGACAGGGTGGGATACGCAGTATTTT	CASSSGTGWDTQYF
-	few	TRBV2	TRBJ1-4	TGTGCCAGCAGCCTAGGGACACTCGATGAAAAACTGTTTTTT	CASSLGTLDEKLFF
TRBD1	-	TRBV4-1	TRBJ1-6	TGCGCCAGCAGCCAGGACCGGACAGGGGGCGGATTTTCACCCCTCCACTTT	CASSQDRTGGGFSPLHF
-	few	TRBV11-1	TRBJ2-1	TGCGCCAGCAGTGATGGCCAGAAGCAGTTCTTC	CASSDGQKQFF